These T cell receptor beta chains were read from a single sample in a study of T cell repertoires in cytomegalovirus infection. TCRdb re-called the reads through MiXCR, storing one row per CDR3 protein. The sample holds about 700,000 distinct CDR3 sequences, roughly a third seen once. No antigen has been assigned to these receptors. The input for sequencing was cultured PBMCs, taken from culture after CMV antigen stimulation. Source of these receptors: a human donor in good health (CMV status not recorded). Some clones in this sample may be carry-over from other donors' samples. CDR3s include the opening cysteine and the closing phenylalanine or tryptophan. Fields, in order: V gene, clone size, J gene, D gene, CDR3 protein, CDR3 DNA. A D gene is named only where the DNA matches it firmly. Size is omitted from some rows. Given values are once, few, many or a class for expanded clones.

TRBV25-1	.	TRBJ2-3	.	CASRSQGNTQYF	TGTGCCAGCAGGTCACAGGGAAATACGCAGTATTTT
TRBV28	.	TRBJ1-6	.	CASNRPPYNSPLHF	TGTGCCAGCAACAGGCCCCCCTATAATTCACCCCTCCACTTT
TRBV6-2/TRBV6-3	few	TRBJ2-3	.	CASSYNWDSTDTQYF	TGTGCCAGCAGTTACAATTGGGACAGCACAGATACGCAGTATTTT
TRBV7-4	.	TRBJ2-5	.	CASSPPGTPQETQYF	TGTGCCAGCAGCCCCCCCGGGACACCTCAAGAGACCCAGTACTTC
TRBV18	.	TRBJ1-1	TRBD1	CASSRDRVGTEAFF	TGTGCCAGCTCACGGGACAGGGTGGGAACTGAAGCTTTCTTT
TRBV2	.	TRBJ2-7	.	CASSEGRGRYEQYF	TGTGCCAGCAGTGAAGGCCGCGGTCGTTACGAGCAGTACTTC
TRBV20-1	few	TRBJ2-1	.	CSASPPSWFLGNNEQFF	TGCAGTGCTAGCCCCCCAAGTTGGTTTCTCGGGAACAATGAGCAGTTCTTC
TRBV7-6	.	TRBJ2-7	.	CASSPKLASYEQYF	TGTGCCAGCAGCCCGAAACTAGCTTCCTACGAGCAGTACTTC
TRBV6-6	few	TRBJ2-3	.	CASIQRAVSDTQYF	TGTGCCAGCATCCAACGGGCGGTATCAGATACGCAGTATTTT
TRBV5-4	few	TRBJ1-1	TRBD1	CASSPGGAVTEAFF	TGTGCCAGCAGCCCAGGGGGCGCGGTCACTGAAGCTTTCTTT
TRBV11-2	.	TRBJ2-5	.	CASSLDWGVQETQYF	TGTGCCAGCAGCCTCGACTGGGGGGTCCAAGAGACCCAGTACTTC
TRBV12-3/TRBV12-4	.	TRBJ1-5	.	CASRLGWGSNQPQHF	TGTGCCAGCAGACTAGGGTGGGGGAGCAATCAGCCCCAGCATTTT
TRBV4-1	.	TRBJ2-1	.	CASSRLGIDEQFF	TGCGCCAGCAGCCGGCTAGGCATAGATGAGCAGTTCTTC
TRBV6-1	.	TRBJ2-3	.	CASSSTPSGDTQYF	TGTGCCAGCAGTTCTACTCCGTCTGGGGATACGCAGTATTTT
TRBV14	few	TRBJ2-3	.	CASSQGFFLGDTQYF	TGTGCCAGCAGCCAAGGATTTTTTCTCGGGGATACGCAGTATTTT
TRBV6-2/TRBV6-3	.	TRBJ1-6	.	CASSYGQGRSPLHF	TGTGCCAGCAGTTACGGGCAGGGACGGTCACCCCTCCACTTT
TRBV7-2	many	TRBJ2-1	.	CASSLDINEQFF	TGTGCCAGCAGCTTAGACATCAATGAGCAGTTCTTC
TRBV7-2	many	TRBJ2-1	TRBD2	CASSLAVYNEQFF	TGTGCCAGCAGCCTAGCGGTTTACAATGAGCAGTTCTTC
TRBV2	.	TRBJ2-4	.	CASKGGRVGIQYF	TGTGCCAGCAAGGGGGGGCGCGTGGGCATTCAGTACTTC
TRBV6-1	many	TRBJ2-4	TRBD2	CASSPVVTSGGPRDIQYF	TGTGCCAGCAGCCCCGTTGTAACTAGCGGGGGGCCGAGGGACATTCAGTACTTC
TRBV5-4	.	TRBJ2-2	TRBD2	CASSRDLAGGTGELFF	TGTGCCAGCAGCCGGGATTTGGCGGGAGGTACCGGGGAGCTGTTTTTT
TRBV6-2/TRBV6-3	few	TRBJ2-3	.	CASSSATQSWVPDTQYF	TGTGCCAGCAGTTCTGCAACTCAGAGTTGGGTCCCAGATACGCAGTATTTT
TRBV6-8	.	TRBJ1-5	.	CASSYSTGRGQPQHF	TGTGCCAGCAGTTACTCAACAGGGAGAGGGCAGCCCCAGCATTTT
TRBV12-3/TRBV12-4	few	TRBJ1-1	.	CASSSLRSTDTEAFF	TGTGCCAGCAGTTCCCTCCGCTCCACGGACACTGAAGCTTTCTTT
TRBV6-2/TRBV6-3	.	TRBJ2-1	.	CASRGGGGEQFF	TGTGCCAGCAGGGGCGGAGGGGGTGAGCAGTTCTTC
TRBV7-6	few	TRBJ2-7	TRBD1	CASSLTGGLNEQYF	TGTGCCAGCAGCTTAACAGGGGGCTTAAACGAGCAGTACTTC